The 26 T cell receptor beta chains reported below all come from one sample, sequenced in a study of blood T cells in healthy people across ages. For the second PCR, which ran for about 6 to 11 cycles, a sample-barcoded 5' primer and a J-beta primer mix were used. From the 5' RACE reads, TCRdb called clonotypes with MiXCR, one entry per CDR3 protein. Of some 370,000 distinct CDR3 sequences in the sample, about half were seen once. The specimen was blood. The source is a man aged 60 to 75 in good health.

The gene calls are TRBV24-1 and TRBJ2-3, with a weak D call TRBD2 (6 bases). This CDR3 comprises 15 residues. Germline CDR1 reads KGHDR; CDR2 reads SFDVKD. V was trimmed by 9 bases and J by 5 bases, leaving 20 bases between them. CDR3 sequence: CATRGRGKAGDTQYF. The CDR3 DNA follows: TGTGCCACCCGAGGCCGGGGGAAGGCAGGAGATACGCAGTATTTT.

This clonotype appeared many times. CDR3 residues: CASSAPGGANVLTF. The CDR3 DNA reads as TGTGCCAGCAGTGCTCCTGGGGGGGCCAACGTCCTGACTTTC. The genes are TRBV27 and TRBJ2-6; the D is unclear. The germline V and J ends were trimmed by 5 bases and 4 bases, with 9 bases remaining between them. The germline V gene has CDR1 MNHEY and CDR2 SMNVEV (reference sequence). There are 14 residues in the CDR3.

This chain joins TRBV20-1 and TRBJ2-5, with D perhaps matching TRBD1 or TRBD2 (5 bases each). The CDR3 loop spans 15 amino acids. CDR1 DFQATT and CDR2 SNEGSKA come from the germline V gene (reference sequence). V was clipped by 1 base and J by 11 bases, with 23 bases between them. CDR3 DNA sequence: TGCAGTGCTAGAGTGGCACGGGGCTCCTACAATGAGCAGTACTTC. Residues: CSARVARGSYNEQYF.

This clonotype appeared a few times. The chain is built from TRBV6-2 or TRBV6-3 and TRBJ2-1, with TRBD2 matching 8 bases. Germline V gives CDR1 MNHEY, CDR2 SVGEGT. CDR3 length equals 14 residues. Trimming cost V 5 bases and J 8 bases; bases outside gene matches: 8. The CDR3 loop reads CASSPPGGVYEQFF. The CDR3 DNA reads TGTGCCAGCAGTCCCCCCGGGGGGGTGTATGAGCAGTTCTTC.

The CDR3 region is CASSSTGTATYEQYF. CDR3 bases: TGTGCCAGCAGCTCAACCGGGACAGCGACGTACGAGCAGTACTTC. This rearrangement joins TRBV11-2 to TRBJ2-7, with 7 positions matching TRBD1. From germline, CDR1 is SGHAT and CDR2 FQNNGV. After removal of 4 bases from V and 4 bases from J, the junction contained 10 bases not matched to a gene. The CDR3 is 15 residues long. The variable domain in full, with the rest retrieved from reference TRBV11-2 and TRBJ2-7, is EAGVAQSPRYKIIEKRQSVAFWCNPISGHATLYWYQQILGQGPKLLIQFQNNGVVDDSQLPKDRFSAERLKGVDSTLKIQPAKLEDSAVYLCASSSTGTATYEQYFGPGTRLTVT.

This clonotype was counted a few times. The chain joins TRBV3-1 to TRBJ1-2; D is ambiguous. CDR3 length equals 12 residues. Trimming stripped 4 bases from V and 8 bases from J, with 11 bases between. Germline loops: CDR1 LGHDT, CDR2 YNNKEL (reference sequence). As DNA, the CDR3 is TGTGCCAGCAGCCCTCACAGCGAGGGCTACACCTTC. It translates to CASSPHSEGYTF.

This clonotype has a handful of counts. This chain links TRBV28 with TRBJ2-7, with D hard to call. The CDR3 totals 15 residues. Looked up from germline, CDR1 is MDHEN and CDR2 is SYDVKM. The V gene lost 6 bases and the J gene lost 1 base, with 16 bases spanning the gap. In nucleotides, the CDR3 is TGTGCCAGCAGCCCTAGGCGGACCGTATCCTACGAGCAGTACTTC. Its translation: CASSPRRTVSYEQYF. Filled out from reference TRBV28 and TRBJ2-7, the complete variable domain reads DVKVTQSSRYLVKRTGEKVFLECVQDMDHENMFWYRQDPGLGLRLIYFSYDVKMKEKGDIPEGYSVSREKKERFSLILESASTNQTSMYLCASSPRRTVSYEQYFGPGTRLTVT.

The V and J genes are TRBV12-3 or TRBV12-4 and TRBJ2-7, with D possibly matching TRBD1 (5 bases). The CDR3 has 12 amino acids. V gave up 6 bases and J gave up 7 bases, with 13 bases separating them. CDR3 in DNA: TGTGCCAGCAGCTCGACAGTGAGGGAGCAGTACTTC. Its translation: CASSSTVREQYF.

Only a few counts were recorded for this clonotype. CDR3 sequence (DNA): TGCAGTGCTCCAAGAGGGTCCTACAATGAGCAGTTCTTC. The encoded protein is CSAPRGSYNEQFF. This sequence joins TRBV20-1 and TRBJ2-1; weak D call: TRBD2 (5 bases). V lost 5 bases to trimming and J lost 1 base, with 9 bases between them. Germline values: CDR1 DFQATT, CDR2 SNEGSKA (reference sequence). The CDR3 runs 13 residues.

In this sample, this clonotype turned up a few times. The chain's CDR3 is CASSVGLATNNEQFF. In DNA, the CDR3 is TGTGCCAGCAGCGTAGGTCTAGCGACAAACAATGAGCAGTTCTTC. This chain uses TRBV9 with TRBJ2-1, with D maybe TRBD2 (6 bases). V lost 0 bases and J 5 bases, leaving 12 bases between the germline ends. Germline loops: CDR1 SGDLS, CDR2 YYNGEE. This CDR3 contains 15 residues.

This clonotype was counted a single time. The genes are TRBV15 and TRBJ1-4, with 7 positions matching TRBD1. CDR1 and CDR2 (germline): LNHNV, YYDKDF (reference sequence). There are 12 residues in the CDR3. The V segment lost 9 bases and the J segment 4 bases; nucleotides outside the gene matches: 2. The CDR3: CATGTVNEKLFF. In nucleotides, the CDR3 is TGTGCCACTGGGACAGTTAATGAAAAACTGTTTTTT.

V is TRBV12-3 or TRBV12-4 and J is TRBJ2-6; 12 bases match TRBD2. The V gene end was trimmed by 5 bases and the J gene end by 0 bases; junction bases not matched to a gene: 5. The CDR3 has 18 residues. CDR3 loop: CASSRGLAGNSGANVLTF. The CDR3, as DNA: TGTGCCAGCAGTAGGGGACTAGCGGGCAACTCTGGGGCCAACGTCCTGACTTTC.

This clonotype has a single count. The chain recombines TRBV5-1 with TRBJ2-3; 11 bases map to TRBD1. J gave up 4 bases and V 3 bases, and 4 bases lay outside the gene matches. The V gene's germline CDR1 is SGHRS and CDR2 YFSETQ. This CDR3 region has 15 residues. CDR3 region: CASSWTGGVADTQYF. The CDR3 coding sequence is TGCGCCAGCAGCTGGACAGGGGGCGTAGCAGATACGCAGTATTTT.

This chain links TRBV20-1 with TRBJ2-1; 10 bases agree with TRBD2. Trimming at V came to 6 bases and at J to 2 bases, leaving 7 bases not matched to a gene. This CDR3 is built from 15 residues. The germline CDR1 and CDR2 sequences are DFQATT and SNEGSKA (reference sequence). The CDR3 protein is CSAPPGTSAYNEQFF. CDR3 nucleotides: TGCAGTGCCCCACCCGGGACTAGCGCCTACAATGAGCAGTTCTTC.

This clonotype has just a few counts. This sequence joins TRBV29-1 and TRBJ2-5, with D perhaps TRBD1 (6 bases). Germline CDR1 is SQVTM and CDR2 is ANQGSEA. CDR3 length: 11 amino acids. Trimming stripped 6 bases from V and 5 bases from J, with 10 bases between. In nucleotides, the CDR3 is TGCAGCGTCCACAGGGCTGAGACCCAGTACTTC. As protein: CSVHRAETQYF.

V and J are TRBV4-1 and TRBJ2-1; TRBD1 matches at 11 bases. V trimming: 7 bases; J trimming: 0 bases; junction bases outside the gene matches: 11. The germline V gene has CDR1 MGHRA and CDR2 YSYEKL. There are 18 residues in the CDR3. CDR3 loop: CASTLGQGVRSSYNEQFF. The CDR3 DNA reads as TGCGCCAGCACTCTGGGACAGGGGGTCCGTAGCTCCTACAATGAGCAGTTCTTC.

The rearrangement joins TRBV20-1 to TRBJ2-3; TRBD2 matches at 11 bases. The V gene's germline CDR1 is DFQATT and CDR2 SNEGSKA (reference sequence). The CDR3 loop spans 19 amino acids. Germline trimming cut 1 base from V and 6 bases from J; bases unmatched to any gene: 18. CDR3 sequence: CSARAPGALAGGRGDTQYF. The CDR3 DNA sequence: TGCAGTGCTAGAGCCCCGGGTGCGCTAGCGGGGGGCCGTGGGGATACGCAGTATTTT.

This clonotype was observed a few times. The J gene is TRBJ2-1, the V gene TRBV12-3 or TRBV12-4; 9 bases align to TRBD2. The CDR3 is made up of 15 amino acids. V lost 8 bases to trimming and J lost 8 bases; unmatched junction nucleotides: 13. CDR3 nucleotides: TGTGCCAGCGCTACCGCCAGCGGGAGGTTCCATGAGCAGTTCTTC. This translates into CASATASGRFHEQFF.

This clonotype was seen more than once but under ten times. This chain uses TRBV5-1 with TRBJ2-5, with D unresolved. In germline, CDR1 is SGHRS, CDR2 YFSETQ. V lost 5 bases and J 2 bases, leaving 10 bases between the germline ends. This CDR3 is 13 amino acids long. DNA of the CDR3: TGCGCCAGCAGGAGAACAGAACAAGAGACCCAGTACTTC. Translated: CASRRTEQETQYF.

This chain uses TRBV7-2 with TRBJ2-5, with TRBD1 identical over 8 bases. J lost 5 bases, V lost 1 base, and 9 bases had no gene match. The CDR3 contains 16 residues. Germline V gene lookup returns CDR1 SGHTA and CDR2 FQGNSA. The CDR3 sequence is CASSLGGQGAIETQYF. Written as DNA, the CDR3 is TGTGCCAGCAGCTTAGGGGGGCAGGGGGCGATCGAGACCCAGTACTTC.

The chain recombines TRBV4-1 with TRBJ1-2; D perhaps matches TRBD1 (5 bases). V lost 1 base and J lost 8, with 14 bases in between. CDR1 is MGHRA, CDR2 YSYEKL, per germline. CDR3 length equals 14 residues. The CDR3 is CASSQGRGAMGYTF. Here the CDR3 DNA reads TGCGCCAGCAGCCAAGGGCGAGGGGCTATGGGCTACACCTTC.

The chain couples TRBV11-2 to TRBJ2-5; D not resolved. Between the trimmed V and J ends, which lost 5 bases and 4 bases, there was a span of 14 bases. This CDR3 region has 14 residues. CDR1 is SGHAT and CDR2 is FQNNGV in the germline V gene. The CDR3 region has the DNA TGTGCCAGCAGCATGTCAGGCGGCCGAGAGACCCAGTACTTC. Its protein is CASSMSGGRETQYF.

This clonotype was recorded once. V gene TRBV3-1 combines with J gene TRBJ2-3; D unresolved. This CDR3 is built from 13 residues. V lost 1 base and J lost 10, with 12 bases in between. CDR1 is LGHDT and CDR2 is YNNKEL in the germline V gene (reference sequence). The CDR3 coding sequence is TGTGCCAGCAGCCAAGGATATGGGAAGGCGCAGTATTTT. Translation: CASSQGYGKAQYF.

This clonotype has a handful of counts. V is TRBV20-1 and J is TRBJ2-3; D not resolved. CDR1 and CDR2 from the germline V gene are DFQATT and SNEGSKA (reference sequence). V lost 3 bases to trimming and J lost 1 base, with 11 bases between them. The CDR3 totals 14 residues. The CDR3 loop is CSARVPPGTDTQYF. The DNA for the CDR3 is TGCAGTGCTAGGGTGCCCCCCGGCACAGATACGCAGTATTTT.

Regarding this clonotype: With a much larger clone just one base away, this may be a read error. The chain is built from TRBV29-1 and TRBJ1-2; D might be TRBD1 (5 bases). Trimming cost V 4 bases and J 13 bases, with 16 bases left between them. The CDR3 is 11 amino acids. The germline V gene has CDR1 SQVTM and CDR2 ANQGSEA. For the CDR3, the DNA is TGCAGCGTTGGGGACGAGTTGGCTTCCACCTTC. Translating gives CSVGDELASTF.

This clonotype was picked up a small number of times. This CDR3 reads CASSRTALNSPLHF. The CDR3 DNA reads TGTGCCAGCAGTCGGACGGCCCTTAATTCACCCCTCCACTTT. The chain has TRBV27 and TRBJ1-6; D gene uncertain. Between the trimmed V and J ends, which lost 5 bases and 6 bases, there was a span of 11 bases. The V gene's germline CDR1 is MNHEY and CDR2 SMNVEV (reference sequence). The CDR3 is 14 amino acids.